The clone carrying this T cell receptor beta chain was observed a few times. Its antigen is undetermined. This entry comes from a study of T-cell memory formation after mild COVID-19. Study-level findings and limits: The CD4+ clones that contracted clustered mainly within CM and EM, and the CD8+ clones concentrated in EMRA. Pre-infection memory already had some responding clones, implying cross-reactive memory joined.

This CDR3 spans 13 amino acids. From germline, CDR1 is DFQATT and CDR2 SNEGSKA (reference sequence). V was clipped by 2 bases and J by 3 bases, with 11 bases between them. TCRdb ran MiXCR on the 5' RACE reads and lists one entry per CDR3 protein. The data contain roughly 620,000 distinct CDR3 sequences, more than 15% of them singletons. The sequenced material came from PBMCs or a T cell subset sorted from them (not recorded which). The V gene is TRBV20-1, the J gene TRBJ2-7, with D possibly being TRBD1 (6 bases). This TCR was sampled from an adult woman who had mild COVID-19 (a few samples of this study predate the infection). Cell type and time point are not known. The CDR3 reads CSARPGEHYEQYF. In nucleotides, the CDR3 is TGCAGTGCTAGACCAGGGGAACACTACGAGCAGTACTTC.